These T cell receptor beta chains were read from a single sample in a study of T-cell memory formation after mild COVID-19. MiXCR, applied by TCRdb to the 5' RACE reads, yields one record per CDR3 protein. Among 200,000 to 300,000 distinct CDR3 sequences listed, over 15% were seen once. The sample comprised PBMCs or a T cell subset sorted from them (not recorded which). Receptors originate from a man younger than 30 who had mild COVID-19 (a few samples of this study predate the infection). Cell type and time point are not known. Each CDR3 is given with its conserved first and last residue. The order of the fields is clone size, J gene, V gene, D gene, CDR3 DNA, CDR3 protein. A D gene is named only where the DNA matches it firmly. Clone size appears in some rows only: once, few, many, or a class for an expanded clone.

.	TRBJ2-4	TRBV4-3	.	TGCGCCAGCAGCCAAGCACAGCCAGAGGGCAACATTCAGTACTTC	CASSQAQPEGNIQYF
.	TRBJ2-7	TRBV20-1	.	TGCAGTGCCATAAGGACGGAGTTCTGCGAGCAGTACTTC	CSAIRTEFCEQYF
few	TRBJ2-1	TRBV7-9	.	TGTGCCAGCCGACTCCCGAGGGTAGTATGGGATGAGCAGTTCTTC	CASRLPRVVWDEQFF
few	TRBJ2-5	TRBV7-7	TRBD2	TGTGCCAGCAGCTCCGGACTAGCGGGTCGAGAGACCCAGTACTTC	CASSSGLAGRETQYF
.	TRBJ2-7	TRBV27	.	TGTGCCAGCAGTTCCCCACTTCAGGGGTCCATCACCTACGAGCAGTACTTC	CASSSPLQGSITYEQYF
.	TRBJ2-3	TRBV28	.	TGTGCCAGCAGTCCCCCCGAAGCGGTATCTGGCACAGATACGCAGTATTTT	CASSPPEAVSGTDTQYF
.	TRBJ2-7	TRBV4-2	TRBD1	TGTGCCAGCAGCCAAGATGGGACAGGCTCCTACGAGCAGTACTTC	CASSQDGTGSYEQYF
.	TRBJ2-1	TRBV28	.	TGTGCCAGCAGTTTTGTGCGGGATGAGCAGTTCTTC	CASSFVRDEQFF
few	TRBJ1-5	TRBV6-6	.	TGTGCCAGCAGTTACCCCACAGGAGGGGGGAAAATGGGGCCCCAGCATTTT	CASSYPTGGGKMGPQHF
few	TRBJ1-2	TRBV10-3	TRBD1	TGTGCCATCAGTTCATTTGCACAGGGGACTAAAGGCTACACCTTC	CAISSFAQGTKGYTF
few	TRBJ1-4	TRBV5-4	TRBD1	TGTGCCAGCAGCCGGGACAGGGGCAGTGAAAAACTGTTTTTT	CASSRDRGSEKLFF
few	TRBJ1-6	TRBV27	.	TGTGCCAGCAGTTTATCTATGGGGGGCCGGTCACCCCTCCACTTT	CASSLSMGGRSPLHF
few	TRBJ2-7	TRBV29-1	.	TGCAGCGCCAAAGGGGACCGTCGCTACGAGCAGTACTTC	CSAKGDRRYEQYF
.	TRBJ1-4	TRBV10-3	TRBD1	TGTGCCATCCGGGGCAGGGGGTCTGAAAAACTGTTTTTT	CAIRGRGSEKLFF
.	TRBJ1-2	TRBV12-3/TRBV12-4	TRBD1	TGTGCCAGCAGTAGACAGGGAGGCGGCTACACCTTC	CASSRQGGGYTF
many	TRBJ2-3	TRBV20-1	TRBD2	TGCAGTGCTCCGGGGGGGTTGGGGACAGATACGCAGTATTTT	CSAPGGLGTDTQYF
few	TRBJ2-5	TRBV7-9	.	TGTGCCAGCAGCTTAGGTTCCAGACAAGAGACCCAGTACTTC	CASSLGSRQETQYF
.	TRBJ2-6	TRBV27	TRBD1	TGTGCCAGCAGCCAGTGGACAGGGGTGTTAGGGGCCAACGTCCTGACTTTC	CASSQWTGVLGANVLTF
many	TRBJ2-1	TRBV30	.	TGTGCCTGGAGTGTACCCGAGGGGGAGGTGAATGAGCAGTTCTTC	CAWSVPEGEVNEQFF
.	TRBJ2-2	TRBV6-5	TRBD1	TGTGCCAGCACCCCGACAGGGGGGACCGGGGAGCTGTTTTTT	CASTPTGGTGELFF
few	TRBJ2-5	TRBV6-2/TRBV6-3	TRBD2	TGTGCCAGCAGGCGACTAGCGGGGGGGCCTCGGCAAGAGACCCAGTACTTC	CASRRLAGGPRQETQYF
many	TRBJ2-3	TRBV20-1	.	TGCAGTGCTAGAGATCCCCGGAAGGGAAGCACAGATACGCAGTATTTT	CSARDPRKGSTDTQYF
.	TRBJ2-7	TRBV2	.	TGTGCCAGCAGTGACCCCCTGGGTGAGCAGTACTTC	CASSDPLGEQYF
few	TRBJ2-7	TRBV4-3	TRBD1	TGCGCCAGCAGCCCGCATTGGGACAGGCCATCCTACGAGCAGTACTTC	CASSPHWDRPSYEQYF
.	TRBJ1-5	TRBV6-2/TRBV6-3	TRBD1	TGTGCCAGCAGTACGGACAGGGGGCTTCCCAGGGGGCATTTT	CASSTDRGLPRGHF
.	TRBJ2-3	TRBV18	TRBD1	TGTGCCAGCTCACCCACAGGGGCCCCCACAGATACGCAGTATTTT	CASSPTGAPTDTQYF
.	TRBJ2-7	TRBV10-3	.	TGTGCCACCACGGAACCGGGGGACTACGAGCAGTACTTC	CATTEPGDYEQYF
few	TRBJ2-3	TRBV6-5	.	TGTGCCAGCAGTTACTCCGCACACCCTAGCACAGATACGCAGTATTTT	CASSYSAHPSTDTQYF
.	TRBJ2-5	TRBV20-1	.	TGCAGTGCTAGAGATCCTCAGATTCTTCAAGAGACCCAGTACTTC	CSARDPQILQETQYF
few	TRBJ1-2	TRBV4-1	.	TGCGCCAGCAGCCCGAGGGGTGAATATGGCTACACCTTC	CASSPRGEYGYTF
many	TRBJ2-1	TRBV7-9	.	TGTGCCAGCAGCTTTGGTACCTACAATGAGCAGTTCTTC	CASSFGTYNEQFF
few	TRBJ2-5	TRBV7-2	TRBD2	TGTGCCAGCACACGCGGGGGGGCCCCTGCGACCCAGTACTTC	CASTRGGAPATQYF
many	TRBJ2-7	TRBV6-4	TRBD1	TGTGCCAGCAGTCCCGGGACAGGATCTTACGAGCAGTACTTC	CASSPGTGSYEQYF
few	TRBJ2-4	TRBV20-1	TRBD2	TGCAGTGCTAGGGCCAGCGGGGGGGCGAACATTCAGTACTTC	CSARASGGANIQYF
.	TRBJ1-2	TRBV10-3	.	TGTGCCATCTCCTGGGACGGATCTAACTATGGCTACACCTTC	CAISWDGSNYGYTF